The 20 T cell receptor beta chains presented below share a single source sample, sequenced in a study of cytomegalovirus exposure and HLA in healthy donors. A multiplex PCR was run with 60 Vbeta primers and 13 Jbeta primers. TCRdb keeps only in-frame clones here, not all; method: immunoSEQ multiplex PCR. The top ten clones hold approximately 14% of a sample with roughly 110,000 clones, around 72% of them seen once. Sequencing was carried out using PBMCs. The receptors were sampled from a woman between 35 and 50 years old in good health and CMV-seropositive.

The rearrangement joins TRBV10-3 to TRBJ1-5, with D possibly matching TRBD1 (6 bases). V was trimmed by 3 bases and J by 1 base, leaving 16 bases between them. The CDR3 loop spans 17 amino acids. Per germline, CDR1 ENHRY and CDR2 SYGVKD. CDR3 bases: TGTGCCATCAGTGATGGGCAGGGGAAGGGAAGCAATCAGCCCCAGCATTTT. Protein sequence: CAISDGQGKGSNQPQHF.

The V gene is TRBV19, the J gene TRBJ1-1; TRBD1 matches 10 bases. Germline-derived CDR1 and CDR2 are LNHDA and SQIVND (reference sequence). There are 15 residues in the CDR3. Losses at the gene ends were 5 bases for V and 2 bases for J; bases not matched to a gene: 5. CDR3: CASSRTGGPNTEAFF. The CDR3 coding sequence is TGTGCCAGTAGTCGGACAGGGGGACCTAACACTGAAGCTTTCTTT.

This chain uses TRBV28 with TRBJ1-1; D perhaps matches TRBD1 (6 bases). Germline CDR1 MDHEN, CDR2 SYDVKM. The CDR3 spans 13 residues. Deletions cut 6 bases from V and 5 bases from J, with 13 bases between. The CDR3 DNA sequence: TGTGCCAGCAGACCCGGTCAGGGGACTGAAGCTTTCTTT. It is translated as CASRPGQGTEAFF.

CDR3 nucleotide sequence: TGCGCCAGCAGCCAAGAGGGGGGGGCTCTCCGCGAGCAGTACTTC. Its translation: CASSQEGGALREQYF. V and J are TRBV4-1 and TRBJ2-7; possible D gene TRBD2, 7 bases. The V gene's germline CDR1 is MGHRA and CDR2 YSYEKL. V gave up 0 bases and J gave up 6 bases, with 15 bases separating them. There are 15 residues in the CDR3.

CDR3 sequence: CASSQLILRRGPKADTQYF. CDR3 nucleotides: TGCGCCAGCAGCCAGTTAATTTTGCGGCGGGGGCCAAAGGCAGATACGCAGTATTTT. V usage is TRBV4-1 and J usage is TRBJ2-3; D may be TRBD2 (7 bases). Germline CDR1 is MGHRA and CDR2 is YSYEKL. The CDR3 spans 19 residues. Between the trimmed V and J ends, which lost 3 bases and 4 bases, there was a span of 26 bases.

This clone turned up a few times. The chain has TRBV7-8 and TRBJ1-1; no definite D call. The germline V and J ends were trimmed by 5 bases and 7 bases, with 11 bases remaining between them. The CDR3 consists of 12 residues. Germline assignment: CDR1 SGHVS and CDR2 FQNEAQ. CDR3 region: CASSLSAGEAFF. DNA for the CDR3: TGTGCCAGCAGCCTCTCGGCGGGTGAAGCTTTCTTT.

The rearrangement links TRBV5-1 to TRBJ2-7, with TRBD2 identical over 8 bases. This CDR3 has 16 amino acids. Germline values: CDR1 SGHRS, CDR2 YFSETQ. The V gene end was trimmed by 3 bases and the J gene end by 5 bases; junction bases not matched to a gene: 13. The CDR3 here is CASSSGGSGGAHEQYF. CDR3 DNA: TGCGCCAGCAGCTCGGGAGGTTCGGGGGGGGCCCACGAGCAGTACTTC.

J is TRBJ2-7 and V is TRBV7-9; D remains unclear. CDR3 length: 11 amino acids. The germline V and J ends were trimmed by 5 bases and 3 bases, with 5 bases remaining between them. CDR1 is SEHNR, CDR2 FQNEAQ, per germline (reference sequence). The CDR3 bases are TGTGCCAGCAGCGTATACTACGAGCAGTACTTC. The encoded protein is CASSVYYEQYF.

This chain connects TRBV6-5 to TRBJ2-7; D is ambiguous. The CDR3 has 15 residues. V lost 2 bases, J lost 0 bases, and 11 bases lay in between. Per germline, CDR1 MNHEY and CDR2 SVGAGI. The CDR3 DNA reads as TGTGCCAGCAGTTACGGTTTTCTCAGCTCCTACGAGCAGTACTTC. Its translation is CASSYGFLSSYEQYF.

The rearrangement joins TRBV5-1 to TRBJ1-1; 9 positions match TRBD1. Germline V gene sequence: CDR1 SGHRS, CDR2 YFSETQ. This CDR3 comprises 16 residues. The V and J ends lost 3 bases and 3 bases, in that order; junction bases with no gene match: 9. The CDR3, as DNA: TGCGCCAGCAGCTCAACGGGACAGGGCTTTGACACTGAAGCTTTCTTT. Its protein product is CASSSTGQGFDTEAFF.

The chain's CDR3 is CASSTGLNTEAFF. CDR3 coding DNA: TGTGCCAGTTCGACAGGTCTGAACACTGAAGCTTTCTTT. The J gene is TRBJ1-1, the V gene TRBV19; perhaps TRBD1 as D (6 bases). The V gene's germline CDR1 is LNHDA and CDR2 SQIVND (reference sequence). V shed 8 bases and J shed 0 bases, with 10 bases lying between them. The CDR3 runs to 13 residues.

The rearrangement uses TRBV4-1 and TRBJ2-1; the match to TRBD1 covers 9 bases. Unmatched junction bases numbered 9, after V lost 1 base and J lost 14 bases. Germline CDR1 reads MGHRA; CDR2 reads YSYEKL. The CDR3 sequence is 14 residues long. CDR3 in amino acids: CASSQGQPGQGEFF. CDR3 bases: TGCGCCAGCAGCCAAGGCCAACCGGGACAGGGAGAGTTCTTC.

V and J are TRBV18 and TRBJ1-4, with a possible D match to TRBD1 (5 bases). V dropped 3 bases and J dropped 3 bases, with 11 bases sitting between them. The CDR3 loop spans 15 amino acids. The germline CDR1 and CDR2 sequences are KGHSH and LQKENI. Written as DNA, the CDR3 is TGTGCCAGCTCACCGGTGGCAGGGTCTAATGAAAAACTGTTTTTT. Its translation is CASSPVAGSNEKLFF.

The V gene is TRBV6-6, the J gene TRBJ1-1, with D uncertain. The germline V gene encodes CDR1 MNHNY and CDR2 SVGAGI (reference sequence). The germline V and J ends were trimmed by 5 bases and 3 bases, with 13 bases remaining between them. The CDR3 sequence is 14 residues long. CDR3 amino acids: CASSPQGGYTEAFF. The CDR3 DNA reads TGTGCCAGCAGTCCCCAAGGCGGCTACACTGAAGCTTTCTTT.

The chain links TRBV5-1 to TRBJ1-2; D might be TRBD1 (5 bases). Trimming took 2 bases from V and 6 from J, leaving 11 bases between them. Germline CDR1 reads SGHRS; CDR2 reads YFSETQ. This CDR3 has 13 residues. The CDR3 coding sequence is TGCGCCAGCAGCTTTACGGCACAGGATGGCTACACCTTC. As protein: CASSFTAQDGYTF.

In its sample, this clone was seen once. The conserved phenylalanine or tryptophan is not found at the CDR3 terminus, so this likely reflects a read error. No DNA is shown, since the ends of the CDR3 on it are uncertain; the CDR3 is the one TCRdb lists. The gene calls are TRBV6-1 and TRBJ1-2; the table gives TRBD1 as D, unverified against the DNA. The CDR3 extends over 13 residues, inclusive of both ends. Germline CDR1 is MNHNS and CDR2 is SASEGT. The CDR3 is CASRQAGTGYLSI.

This clone appeared a few times. The J gene is TRBJ2-1, the V gene TRBV7-3; 9 nucleotides line up with TRBD1. CDR1 is SGHTA and CDR2 is FQGTGA in the germline V gene. Trimming cost V 3 bases and J 6 bases; bases outside gene matches: 6. The CDR3 covers 15 residues. The CDR3 here is CASSLGTGSSNEQFF. The CDR3 DNA sequence: TGTGCCAGCAGCTTGGGGACAGGGTCGTCCAATGAGCAGTTCTTC.

CDR3 protein: CASRLRTALNTEAFF. CDR3 nucleotides: TGTGCCAGCAGACTTAGAACAGCCTTGAACACTGAAGCTTTCTTT. The chain recombines TRBV5-6 with TRBJ1-1; no clear D gene. The CDR3 runs to 15 residues. Trimming shortened V by 5 bases and J by 0 bases, and 14 bases separated the two germline ends. The V gene's germline CDR1 is SGHDT and CDR2 YYEEEE. Using reference TRBV5-6 and TRBJ1-1 for the parts outside the CDR3, the full variable domain is DAGVTQSPTHLIKTRGQQVTLRCSPKSGHDTVSWYQQALGQGPQFIFQYYEEEERQRGNFPDRFSGHQFPNYSSELNVNALLLGDSALYLCASRLRTALNTEAFFGQGTRLTVV.

V usage is TRBV9 and J usage is TRBJ1-4, with 10 bases lining up with TRBD1. Per the germline V gene, CDR1 is SGDLS and CDR2 is YYNGEE. With 3 bases clipped from V and 8 bases from J, the junction kept 7 bases outside the gene matches. The CDR3 sequence is 15 residues long. Here the CDR3 DNA reads TGTGCCAGCAGCGGAGGACAGGGGGGGGAAGAAAAACTGTTTTTT. Translation: CASSGGQGGEEKLFF.

In its sample, this clone was seen once. V is TRBV6-6 and J is TRBJ2-7, with D unclear. CDR1 and CDR2 (germline): MNHNY, SVGAGI (reference sequence). V lost 6 bases, J lost 7 bases, and 10 bases lay in between. This CDR3 is 11 amino acids long. Here the CDR3 DNA reads TGTGCCAGCAGCACCCGTCAGGAGCAGTACTTC. It translates to CASSTRQEQYF.